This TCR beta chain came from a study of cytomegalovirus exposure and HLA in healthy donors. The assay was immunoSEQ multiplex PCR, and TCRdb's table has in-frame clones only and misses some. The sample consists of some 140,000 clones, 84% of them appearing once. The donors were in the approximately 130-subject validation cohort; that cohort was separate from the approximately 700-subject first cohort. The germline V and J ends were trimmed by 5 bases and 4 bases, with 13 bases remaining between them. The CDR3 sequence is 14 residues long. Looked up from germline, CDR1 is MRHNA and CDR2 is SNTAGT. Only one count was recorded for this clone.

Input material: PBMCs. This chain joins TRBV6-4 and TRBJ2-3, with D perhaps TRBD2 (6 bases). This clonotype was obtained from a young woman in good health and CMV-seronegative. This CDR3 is CASSRQPGADTQYF. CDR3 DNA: TGTGCCAGCAGTCGGCAGCCGGGGGCAGATACGCAGTATTTT.